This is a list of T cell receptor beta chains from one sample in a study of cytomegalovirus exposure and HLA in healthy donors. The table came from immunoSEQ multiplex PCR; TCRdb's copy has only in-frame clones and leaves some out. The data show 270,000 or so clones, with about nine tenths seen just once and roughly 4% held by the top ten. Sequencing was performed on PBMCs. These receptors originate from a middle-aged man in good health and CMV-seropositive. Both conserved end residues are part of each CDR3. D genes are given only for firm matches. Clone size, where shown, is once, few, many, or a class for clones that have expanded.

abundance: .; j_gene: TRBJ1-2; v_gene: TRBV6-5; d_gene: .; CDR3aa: CASSYEGGRAYGYTF; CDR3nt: TGTGCCAGCAGTTACGAGGGTGGGAGGGCCTATGGCTACACCTTC
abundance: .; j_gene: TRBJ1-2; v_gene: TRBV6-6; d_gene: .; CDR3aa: CASRQTVADNYGYTF; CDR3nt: TGTGCCAGCAGACAGACAGTTGCAGATAACTATGGCTACACCTTC
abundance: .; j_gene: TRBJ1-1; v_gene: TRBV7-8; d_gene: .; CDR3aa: CASSSTIWTAMNTEAFF; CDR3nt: TGTGCCAGCAGCTCCACTATATGGACAGCCATGAACACTGAAGCTTTCTTT
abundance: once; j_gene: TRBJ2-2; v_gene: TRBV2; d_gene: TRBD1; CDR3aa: CASIRQGARAGELFF; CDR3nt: TGTGCCAGCATCCGACAGGGGGCGCGGGCCGGGGAGCTGTTTTTT
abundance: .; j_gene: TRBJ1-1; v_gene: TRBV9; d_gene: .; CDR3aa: CASSLGGLNTEAFF; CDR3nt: TGTGCCAGCAGCTTGGGGGGATTGAACACTGAAGCTTTCTTT
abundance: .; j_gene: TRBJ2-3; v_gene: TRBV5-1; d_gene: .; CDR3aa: CASSEGGGTDTQYF; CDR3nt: TGCGCCAGCAGCGAGGGTGGGGGCACAGATACGCAGTATTTT
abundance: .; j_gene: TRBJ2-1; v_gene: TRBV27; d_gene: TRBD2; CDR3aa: CASSSWAGGSYNEQFF; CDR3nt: TGTGCCAGCAGTTCCTGGGCGGGAGGTAGTTACAATGAGCAGTTCTTC
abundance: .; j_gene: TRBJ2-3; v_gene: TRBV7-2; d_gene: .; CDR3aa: CASSLLAATDTQYF; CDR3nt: TGTGCCAGCAGCTTACTAGCAGCCACAGATACGCAGTATTTT
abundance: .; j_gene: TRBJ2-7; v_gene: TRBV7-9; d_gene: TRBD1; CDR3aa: CASSPPGTGGYEQYF; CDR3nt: TGTGCCAGCAGTCCTCCGGGGACAGGGGGCTACGAGCAGTACTTC
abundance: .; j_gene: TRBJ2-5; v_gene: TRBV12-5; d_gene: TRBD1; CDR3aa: CASGLAGGETQYF; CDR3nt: TGTGCTAGTGGTTTAGCAGGGGGAGAGACCCAGTACTTC
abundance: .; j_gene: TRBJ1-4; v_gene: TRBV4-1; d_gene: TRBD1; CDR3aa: CASSPTGGSNLNEKLFF; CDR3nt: TGCGCCAGCAGCCCAACAGGGGGCTCTAACCTAAATGAAAAACTGTTTTTT
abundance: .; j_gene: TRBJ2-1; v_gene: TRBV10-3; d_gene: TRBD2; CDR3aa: CAISDITSGRNNEQFF; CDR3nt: TGTGCCATCAGTGACATTACTAGCGGGAGGAATAATGAGCAGTTCTTC
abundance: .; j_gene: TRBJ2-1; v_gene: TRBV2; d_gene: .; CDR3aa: CASSDEGDEQFF; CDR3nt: TGTGCCAGCAGTGACGAGGGTGATGAGCAGTTCTTC